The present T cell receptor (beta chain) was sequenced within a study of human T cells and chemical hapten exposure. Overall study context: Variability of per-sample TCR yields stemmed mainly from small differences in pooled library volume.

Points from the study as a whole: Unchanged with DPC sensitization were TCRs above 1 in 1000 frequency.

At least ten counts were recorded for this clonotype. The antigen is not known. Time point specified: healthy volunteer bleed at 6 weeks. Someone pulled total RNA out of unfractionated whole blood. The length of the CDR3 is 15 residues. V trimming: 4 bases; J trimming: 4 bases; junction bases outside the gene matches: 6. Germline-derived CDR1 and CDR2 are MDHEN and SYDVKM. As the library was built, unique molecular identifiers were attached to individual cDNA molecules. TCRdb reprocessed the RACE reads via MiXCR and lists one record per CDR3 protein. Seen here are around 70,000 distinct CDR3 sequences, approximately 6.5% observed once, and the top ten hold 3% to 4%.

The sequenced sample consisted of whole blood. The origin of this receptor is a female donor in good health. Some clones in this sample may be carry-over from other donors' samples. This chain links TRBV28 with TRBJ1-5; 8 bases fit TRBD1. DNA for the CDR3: TGTGCCAGCAGTTCCCCTGGACAGGGTAATCAGCCCCAGCATTTT. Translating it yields CASSSPGQGNQPQHF. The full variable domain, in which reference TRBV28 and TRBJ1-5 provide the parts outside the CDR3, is DVKVTQSSRYLVKRTGEKVFLECVQDMDHENMFWYRQDPGLGLRLIYFSYDVKMKEKGDIPEGYSVSREKKERFSLILESASTNQTSMYLCASSSPGQGNQPQHFGDGTRLSIL.